One and the same sample provided the 3 T cell receptor beta chains below, sequenced in a study of T cell repertoires in cytomegalovirus infection. Antigens of these TCRs are unknown. One entry per CDR3 protein results from TCRdb running MiXCR on the reads. Seen here are some 800,000 distinct CDR3 sequences, almost 30% observed once, and the top ten hold around 13%. The input for sequencing was cultured CD8+ T cells from PBMCs, taken from culture after CMV antigen stimulation. The receptors were sampled from a human donor in good health (CMV status not recorded). Some clones in this sample may be carry-over from other donors' samples.

This clonotype has more than one count but fewer than ten. The chain employs TRBV4-1 and TRBJ2-3; D is uncertain. The CDR3 length is 13 residues. Trimming left V 1 base short and J 3 bases short, with 5 bases between. From germline, CDR1 is MGHRA and CDR2 YSYEKL. The CDR3 reads CASSQVETDTQYF. In DNA form, the CDR3 reads TGCGCCAGCAGCCAAGTTGAAACAGATACGCAGTATTTT.

The V call is TRBV20-1, the J call TRBJ2-7; 7 nucleotides line up with TRBD1. After removal of 3 bases from V and 2 bases from J, the junction contained 4 bases not matched to a gene. The CDR3 length is 13 residues. The V gene's germline CDR1 is DFQATT and CDR2 SNEGSKA (reference sequence). CDR3 nucleotides: TGCAGTGCTAGGGAGACAGGGACCTACGAGCAGTACGTC. It codes for CSARETGTYEQYV.

The table lists this clonotype with many counts. The V and J genes are TRBV4-1 and TRBJ1-1; no firm D call. The CDR3 is made up of 13 amino acids. Germline V CDR1 and CDR2: MGHRA, YSYEKL. V was pared by 1 base and J by 1 base, with 4 bases between. CDR3 sequence: CASSQVSNTEAFF. The CDR3 bases are TGCGCCAGCAGCCAAGTATCGAACACTGAAGCTTTCTTT.